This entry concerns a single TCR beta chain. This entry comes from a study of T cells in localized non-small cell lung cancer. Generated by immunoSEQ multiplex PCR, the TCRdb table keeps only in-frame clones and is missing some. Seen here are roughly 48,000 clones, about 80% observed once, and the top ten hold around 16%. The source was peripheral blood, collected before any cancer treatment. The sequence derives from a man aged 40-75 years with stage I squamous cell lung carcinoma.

The CDR3 DNA reads TGTGCCAGCAGCTTAATAGCCCACCCTGGGGCTTTCTTT. It codes for CASSLIAHPGAFF. The chain carries TRBV11-2 and TRBJ1-1; D not certain. Germline lookup yields CDR1 SGHAT and CDR2 FQNNGV. The CDR3 has 13 amino acids. Trimming took 2 bases from V and 11 from J, leaving 15 bases between them. Combining the CDR3 with reference TRBV11-2 and TRBJ1-1 gives the whole variable domain EAGVAQSPRYKIIEKRQSVAFWCNPISGHATLYWYQQILGQGPKLLIQFQNNGVVDDSQLPKDRFSAERLKGVDSTLKIQPAKLEDSAVYLCASSLIAHPGAFFGQGTRLTVV.